This entry describes one T cell receptor (beta chain). The data were obtained in a study of blood T cell repertoires in COVID-19. For the study at large: The United States, Italy and Spain were the sources of the acute and convalescent COVID-19 samples. The cDNA or gDNA used as material had been derived from T cells, B-cell-depleted T cells, or PBMCs.

The CDR3 is 18 residues long. Deletions cut 4 bases from V and 1 base from J, with 23 bases between. Germline CDR1 is SGHRS and CDR2 is YFSETQ. Sequencing used immunoSEQ multiplex PCR; TCRdb keeps in-frame clones, though not all of them. The profile covers more than 300,000 clones, with about 92% appearing a single time and roughly 20% taken by the ten largest. The receptor comes from a woman in her twenties or thirties who had recovered from COVID-19. J is TRBJ1-1 and V is TRBV5-1; tentatively, D is TRBD1 (6 bases). The specimen was PBMCs or T cells enriched from blood (not recorded which). CDR3 region: CASSDKKDRPPGNTEAFF. The CDR3 DNA is TGCGCCAGCAGCGATAAAAAAGACAGGCCGCCGGGGAACACTGAAGCTTTCTTT.